This entry lists 23 T cell receptor beta chains sequenced from one sample in a study of metastatic and nonmetastatic thyroid tumors. Thyroid surgery had not been preceded by any treatment in any patient. MiXCR was used by TCRdb to re-call the PCR reads. The sample has 43,000 or so clones; roughly a quarter are singletons. The sample taken for sequencing was blood. The receptors originated from a male donor with papillary thyroid cancer or a benign thyroid nodule (not recorded which). Some clones in this sample may be carry-over from other donors' samples.

This clone was counted many times. The chain recombines TRBV18 with TRBJ1-5; 9 positions match TRBD1. CDR3 length: 14 residues. Germline V gene data show CDR1 as KGHSH and CDR2 as LQKENI. J gave up 6 bases and V 5 bases, and 5 bases lay outside the gene matches. The CDR3 DNA reads as TGTGCCAGCTCAACCGGGACAGGGATTCAGCCCCAGCATTTT. It translates to CASSTGTGIQPQHF. Drawing the rest from reference TRBV18 and TRBJ1-5, the complete variable domain is NAGVMQNPRHLVRRRGQEARLRCSPMKGHSHVYWYRQLPEEGLKFMVYLQKENIIDESGMPKERFSAEFPKEGPSILRIQQVVRGDSAAYFCASSTGTGIQPQHFGDGTRLSIL.

In this sample, this clone turned up many times. The chain employs TRBV20-1 and TRBJ1-6; maybe TRBD1 (5 bases). Germline values: CDR1 DFQATT, CDR2 SNEGSKA (reference sequence). V dropped 0 bases and J dropped 1 base, with 13 bases sitting between them. The CDR3 spans 17 residues. The CDR3 region is CSARDRAGQSYNSPLHF. The CDR3 DNA follows: TGCAGTGCTAGAGATCGGGCAGGGCAGTCCTATAATTCACCCCTCCACTTT.

The rearrangement uses TRBV5-1 and TRBJ1-2; TRBD1 agrees at 10 bases. The CDR3 covers 15 residues. The V gene end was trimmed by 4 bases and the J gene end by 6 bases; junction bases not matched to a gene: 9. Germline-derived CDR1 and CDR2 are SGHRS and YFSETQ. The CDR3 coding sequence is TGCGCCAGCAGCGTAGCAACCGGGACAGGGGATGGCTACACCTTC. Translated, it gives CASSVATGTGDGYTF.

In this sample, this clone turned up many times. This chain joins TRBV7-6 and TRBJ1-2; tentative D call: TRBD1 (6 bases). The CDR3 length is 12 residues. V dropped 5 bases and J dropped 7 bases, with 11 bases sitting between them. In germline, CDR1 is SGHVS, CDR2 FNYEAQ. This CDR3 reads CASSQVGAGYTF. DNA of the CDR3: TGTGCCAGCAGCCAAGTGGGGGCTGGCTACACCTTC.

The J gene is TRBJ2-7, the V gene TRBV2; D uncertain. V was cut by 3 bases and J by 2 bases, with 5 bases left in between. Germline values: CDR1 SNHLY, CDR2 FYNNEI. The length of the CDR3 is 12 residues. As DNA, the CDR3 is TGTGCCAGCAGTGAGGAGACCTACGAGCAGTACTTC. Encoded protein: CASSEETYEQYF.

This clone is labeled as medium-sized. The chain employs TRBV6-1 and TRBJ1-1; D gene unclear. Germline lookup yields CDR1 MNHNS and CDR2 SASEGT. V gave up 5 bases and J gave up 1 base, with 8 bases separating them. This CDR3 region has 13 residues. This CDR3 is CASSYQSNTEAFF. DNA of the CDR3: TGTGCCAGCAGTTATCAGTCGAACACTGAAGCTTTCTTT.

The chain employs TRBV6-2 or TRBV6-3 and TRBJ2-1, with D perhaps TRBD1 (6 bases). The germline V gene encodes CDR1 MNHEY and CDR2 SVGEGT. This CDR3 is built from 13 residues. V lost 6 bases and J 4 bases, leaving 10 bases between the germline ends. CDR3 sequence: CASRRTEYNEQFF. CDR3 sequence (DNA): TGTGCCAGCAGGAGGACAGAATACAATGAGCAGTTCTTC.

The rearrangement uses TRBV30 and TRBJ1-2; possible D gene TRBD1, 5 bases. Per the germline V gene, CDR1 is GTSNPN and CDR2 is SVGIG (reference sequence). CDR3 length equals 12 residues. With 8 bases removed from V and 3 bases from J, the gap between germline ends came to 13 bases. The CDR3 reads CAGEGDDYGYTF. The DNA of the CDR3 is TGTGCCGGAGAAGGGGACGACTATGGCTACACCTTC.

This clone has more than one count but fewer than ten. The chain links TRBV6-1 to TRBJ2-7; no firm D call. V was trimmed by 6 bases and J by 2 bases, leaving 11 bases between them. Germline V gene data show CDR1 as MNHNS and CDR2 as SASEGT. This CDR3 is 13 amino acids long. The CDR3 is CASSFQEAYEQYF. In DNA, the CDR3 is TGTGCCAGCAGCTTTCAAGAAGCCTACGAGCAGTACTTC.

In this sample, this clone turned up many times. This chain uses TRBV2 with TRBJ1-6; 7 bases align to TRBD1. The CDR3 spans 16 residues. CDR1 is SNHLY, CDR2 FYNNEI, per germline. V gave up 6 bases and J gave up 6 bases; unmatched junction bases: 11. Here the CDR3 reads CASRSSSGQLNSPLHF. The CDR3 DNA reads as TGTGCCAGCAGGTCTTCTTCGGGACAGCTTAATTCACCCCTCCACTTT.

The chain combines TRBV4-2 with TRBJ2-7, with D hard to call. The CDR3 consists of 16 residues. Trimming took off 1 base at V and 0 bases at J, with 13 bases between the two ends. The V gene's germline CDR1 is LGHNA and CDR2 YNFKEQ. The CDR3 sequence: CASSQVPALSSYEQYF. The CDR3 bases are TGTGCCAGCAGCCAAGTCCCGGCCCTGAGCTCCTACGAGCAGTACTTC.

This clone was observed many times. The chain carries TRBV19 and TRBJ2-2; D possibly corresponds to TRBD1 (6 bases). V dropped 5 bases and J dropped 6 bases, with 16 bases sitting between them. Germline CDR1 reads LNHDA; CDR2 reads SQIVND (reference sequence). This CDR3 has 15 residues. The CDR3: CASSLTGIFAGELFF. For the CDR3, the DNA is TGTGCCAGTAGTTTGACAGGAATTTTCGCCGGGGAGCTGTTTTTT.

Ten or more counts support this clone. V usage is TRBV6-1 and J usage is TRBJ2-1, with TRBD1 matching 7 bases. Germline lookup yields CDR1 MNHNS and CDR2 SASEGT. This CDR3 has 15 residues. V lost 5 bases and J lost 0; bases outside the gene matches: 4. DNA for the CDR3: TGTGCCAGCAGTAGAGCAGGGGGCTCCTACAATGAGCAGTTCTTC. Translation gives CASSRAGGSYNEQFF.

This clone was counted at least ten times. The chain carries TRBV29-1 and TRBJ2-1; TRBD2 aligns across 11 bases. The CDR3 is made up of 12 amino acids. Germline V lookup: CDR1 SQVTM, CDR2 ANQGSEA. The J segment lost 4 bases and the V segment lost 7 bases, leaving 0 bases of the junction unmatched. CDR3 residues: CSGLAGYNEQFF. The CDR3 DNA reads TGCAGCGGACTAGCGGGGTACAATGAGCAGTTCTTC.

This clone was seen ten or more times. This sequence may be a read error, since a much larger clone differs from it by one base. The CDR3 nucleotides read TGTGTCAGCAGCTCCTATGGGGGATCGGGGCCCCATGGGGCTGAAGCTTTCTTT. It specifies CVSSSYGGSGPHGAEAFF. The chain uses TRBV7-9 and TRBJ1-1; weak D call: TRBD1 (5 bases). This CDR3 contains 18 residues. Germline CDR1 SEHNR, CDR2 FQNEAQ (reference sequence). The full variable domain, its missing parts supplied by reference TRBV7-9 and TRBJ1-1, is DTGVSQNPRHKITKRGQNVTFRCDPISEHNRLYWYRQTLGQGPEFLTYFQNEAQLEKSRLLSDRFSAERPKGSFSTLEIQRTEQGDSAMYLCVSSSYGGSGPHGAEAFFGQGTRLTVV.

This chain joins TRBV5-6 and TRBJ2-5; D gene unclear. There are 11 residues in the CDR3. V was trimmed by 2 bases and J by 4 bases, leaving 3 bases between them. CDR1 SGHDT and CDR2 YYEEEE come from the germline V gene. The CDR3 spells CASSFTETQYF. In DNA form, the CDR3 reads TGTGCCAGCAGCTTTACAGAGACCCAGTACTTC.

This clone came up a few times. V usage is TRBV6-1 and J usage is TRBJ1-6; D call uncertain. The germline V and J ends were trimmed by 4 bases and 0 bases, with 7 bases remaining between them. From germline, CDR1 is MNHNS and CDR2 SASEGT. The CDR3 is 15 residues long. CDR3 region: CASSVLSSYNSPLHF. The DNA of the CDR3 is TGTGCCAGCAGTGTCTTAAGCTCCTATAATTCACCCCTCCACTTT.

This clone has a count of ten or more. V usage is TRBV28 and J usage is TRBJ2-5, with TRBD1 matching 9 bases. The germline CDR1 and CDR2 sequences are MDHEN and SYDVKM. V dropped 5 bases and J dropped 7; count of bases not matched to a gene: 11. This CDR3 region has 15 residues. The CDR3 is CASSTPGQGKGTQYF. CDR3 nucleotides: TGTGCCAGCAGTACCCCGGGACAGGGCAAAGGGACCCAGTACTTC.

The sample holds many counts of this clone. This sequence joins TRBV20-1 and TRBJ2-7; 10 nucleotides agree with TRBD1. V was clipped by 2 bases and J by 7 bases; unmatched bases: 11. The length of the CDR3 is 15 residues. Germline lookup yields CDR1 DFQATT and CDR2 SNEGSKA (reference sequence). In DNA, the CDR3 is TGCAGTGCTAGAAATCGGGACAGGGGAACGAGGGAGCAGTACTTC. This codes for CSARNRDRGTREQYF.

The rearrangement joins TRBV5-6 to TRBJ2-5; 9 nucleotides agree with TRBD1. Germline V gene sequence: CDR1 SGHDT, CDR2 YYEEEE. The CDR3 is made up of 14 amino acids. V lost 2 bases to trimming and J lost 9 bases; unmatched junction nucleotides: 8. CDR3 amino acids: CASSLGDRDAAQYF. CDR3 sequence (DNA): TGTGCCAGCAGCTTAGGGGACAGGGACGCGGCCCAGTACTTC.

This clone was recorded many times. The rearrangement uses TRBV7-8 and TRBJ1-1; the match to TRBD1 covers 11 bases. The V gene end was trimmed by 5 bases and the J gene end by 1 base; junction bases not matched to a gene: 9. The germline gives CDR1 SGHVS, CDR2 FQNEAQ. The CDR3 is 17 amino acids. The CDR3 region has the DNA TGTGCCAGCAGCCAAGGGGACAGGGGGATAGGGAACACTGAAGCTTTCTTT. This sequence encodes CASSQGDRGIGNTEAFF.

The chain combines TRBV5-1 with TRBJ2-7; D unresolved. This CDR3 comprises 13 residues. The germline gives CDR1 SGHRS, CDR2 YFSETQ. Trimming took 0 bases from V and 3 from J, leaving 7 bases between them. The chain's CDR3 is CASSLGDNYEQYF. The CDR3 DNA follows: TGCGCCAGCAGCTTGGGAGACAACTACGAGCAGTACTTC.

As for this clone: This likely comes from a read error, as the CDR3 has no conserved phenylalanine or tryptophan at its end. This sequence joins TRBV9 and TRBJ2-5, with a possible D match to TRBD2 (6 bases). The ends were cut back, 2 bases at V and 4 bases at J, with 12 bases in the middle. The V gene's germline CDR1 is SGDLS and CDR2 YYNGEE. The CDR3 covers 14 residues. The CDR3 DNA sequence: TGTGCCAGCAGCGTTGGGGTGCGGGGAGAGACCCAGTACCTC. It encodes CASSVGVRGETQYL.